This T cell receptor beta chain was identified during a study of shared clonotypes between healthy human individuals. The table came from immunoSEQ multiplex PCR; TCRdb's copy has only in-frame clones and leaves some out. This sample has 450,000 to 600,000 clones, with around 79% found just once. CDR1 is MNHEY and CDR2 is SVGAGI in the germline V gene. Trimming removed 2 bases at V and 3 bases at J, with 15 bases between. The CDR3 is 16 residues long. This clonotype was sampled from a woman aged 40-49 years in good health. Some clones in this sample may be carry-over from other donors' samples. V and J are TRBV6-5 and TRBJ2-3; possibly TRBD1 for D (6 bases). The specimen was PBMCs. The CDR3 is CASSYTGQPWTDTQYF. The CDR3 bases are TGTGCCAGCAGTTACACCGGACAGCCGTGGACAGATACGCAGTATTTT.